This T cell receptor (beta chain) is drawn from a study of blood T cell repertoires in COVID-19. Germline lookup yields CDR1 SGHNT and CDR2 YYREEE (reference sequence). The CDR3 runs to 14 residues. V shed 4 bases and J 6 bases; nucleotides not matched to a gene: 4. Sequencing used immunoSEQ multiplex PCR; TCRdb keeps in-frame clones, though not all of them. The top ten hold 30% to 45% of the sample, which has some 27,000 clones, approximately 76% seen once. The chain recombines TRBV5-4 with TRBJ1-6, with 7 bases matching TRBD1. Sequenced input: peripheral blood. The sequence came from a man in his 70s with acute or convalescent COVID-19. CDR3 protein: CASSRQGINSPLHF. The DNA of the CDR3 is TGTGCCAGCAGCCGACAGGGCATTAATTCACCCCTCCACTTT.